These T cell receptor beta chains were read from a single sample in a study of early T cells in non-severe SARS-CoV-2 infection. From the 5' RACE reads, TCRdb called clonotypes with MiXCR, one entry per CDR3 protein. Of around 77,000 distinct CDR3 sequences in the sample, around 12% were seen once. Sequenced here: whole blood, sampled at baseline. The receptors were gathered from an adult who was a healthcare worker with PCR-confirmed SARS-CoV-2 infection or an uninfected control (not recorded which). The donor label of this sample is uncertain. Each CDR3 is given with its conserved first and last residue. A D gene is named only where the DNA matches it firmly. Clone size is stated in some rows and not others, as once, few, many or a class when expanded.

d_call: -; j_call: TRBJ2-7; cdr3_length: 11; clone_size: few; v_call: TRBV28; cdr3_nt: TGTGCCAGCACCCGCTCCTACGAGCAGTACTTC; cdr3_aa: CASTRSYEQYF
d_call: TRBD1; j_call: TRBJ2-1; cdr3_length: 15; clone_size: -; v_call: TRBV18; cdr3_nt: TGTGCCAGCTCAACCGACAGGGCGCGGTACAATGAGCAGTTCTTC; cdr3_aa: CASSTDRARYNEQFF
d_call: -; j_call: TRBJ2-7; cdr3_length: 14; clone_size: -; v_call: TRBV2; cdr3_nt: TGTGCCAGCACACCCACGGGTCTAATGGACGAGCAGTACTTC; cdr3_aa: CASTPTGLMDEQYF
d_call: -; j_call: TRBJ1-1; cdr3_length: 13; clone_size: many; v_call: TRBV7-9; cdr3_nt: TGTGCCAGCAGTCCGCCGTCCGGCACTGAAGCTTTCTTT; cdr3_aa: CASSPPSGTEAFF
d_call: -; j_call: TRBJ2-7; cdr3_length: 15; clone_size: few; v_call: TRBV7-2; cdr3_nt: TGTGCCAGCAGCTATCTGGGAGGAGGGGCCTCCGAGCAGTACTTC; cdr3_aa: CASSYLGGGASEQYF
d_call: -; j_call: TRBJ1-3; cdr3_length: 16; clone_size: -; v_call: TRBV5-5; cdr3_nt: TGTGCCAGCAGCTTGACGTCGGGATCCGGTGGAAACACCATATATTTT; cdr3_aa: CASSLTSGSGGNTIYF
d_call: -; j_call: TRBJ2-7; cdr3_length: 14; clone_size: -; v_call: TRBV5-1; cdr3_nt: TGCGCCAGCAGCTTGGCAGGGGGGTCCTACGAGCAGTACTTC; cdr3_aa: CASSLAGGSYEQYF
d_call: TRBD1; j_call: TRBJ1-2; cdr3_length: 15; clone_size: many; v_call: TRBV5-6; cdr3_nt: TGTGCCAGCAGCCCCGGGACAGGGGGCGCGGATGGCTACACCTTC; cdr3_aa: CASSPGTGGADGYTF
d_call: -; j_call: TRBJ2-1; cdr3_length: 14; clone_size: many; v_call: TRBV7-6; cdr3_nt: TGTGCCAGCAGCTCAGTATCCGAATTCAATGAGCAGTTCTTC; cdr3_aa: CASSSVSEFNEQFF
d_call: -; j_call: TRBJ2-1; cdr3_length: 16; clone_size: few; v_call: TRBV4-1; cdr3_nt: TGCGCCAGCAGCCAAGATCAAGAGTCGGGGTACAATGAGCAGTTCTTC; cdr3_aa: CASSQDQESGYNEQFF
d_call: -; j_call: TRBJ2-1; cdr3_length: 13; clone_size: -; v_call: TRBV6-5; cdr3_nt: TGTGCCAGCAGTTCCGCACTGGTGGACAGTCCGTTCTTC; cdr3_aa: CASSSALVDSPFF
d_call: -; j_call: TRBJ2-4; cdr3_length: 13; clone_size: -; v_call: TRBV12-5; cdr3_nt: TGTGCTAGTGGTTTGGAAAGAACAGGTCGTAAGTACTTC; cdr3_aa: CASGLERTGRKYF
d_call: TRBD1; j_call: TRBJ1-1; cdr3_length: 15; clone_size: -; v_call: TRBV27; cdr3_nt: TGTGCCAGCAGCCCATCCTGGACAGGGGACACTGAAGCTTTCTTT; cdr3_aa: CASSPSWTGDTEAFF
d_call: -; j_call: TRBJ2-1; cdr3_length: 14; clone_size: -; v_call: TRBV7-2; cdr3_nt: TGTGCCAGCAGAGACACGGTTACCTACAATGAGCAGTTCTTC; cdr3_aa: CASRDTVTYNEQFF
d_call: -; j_call: TRBJ1-4; cdr3_length: 14; clone_size: many; v_call: TRBV11-2; cdr3_nt: TGTGCCAGCAGCTTTACACACGGGATGGAAAAACTGTTTTTT; cdr3_aa: CASSFTHGMEKLFF
d_call: -; j_call: TRBJ2-5; cdr3_length: 15; clone_size: -; v_call: TRBV21-1; cdr3_nt: TGTGCCAGCAGCAAAGCGCCCGGACAGCAAGAGACCCAGTACTTC; cdr3_aa: CASSKAPGQQETQYF
d_call: -; j_call: TRBJ1-5; cdr3_length: 15; clone_size: few; v_call: TRBV6-6; cdr3_nt: TGTGCCAGCAGTTACGTCGTCGGGGCCAATCAGCCCCAGCATTTT; cdr3_aa: CASSYVVGANQPQHF
d_call: -; j_call: TRBJ2-3; cdr3_length: 13; clone_size: many; v_call: TRBV11-3; cdr3_nt: TGTGCCAGCAGCTACGCGGGCACAGATACGCAGTATTTT; cdr3_aa: CASSYAGTDTQYF
d_call: TRBD1; j_call: TRBJ2-7; cdr3_length: 14; clone_size: -; v_call: TRBV7-2; cdr3_nt: TGTGCCAGCAGCTTCTTCAGGGGGCAGGCCGAGCAGTACTTC; cdr3_aa: CASSFFRGQAEQYF
d_call: -; j_call: TRBJ2-5; cdr3_length: 12; clone_size: -; v_call: TRBV11-2; cdr3_nt: TGTGCCAGCAGCCTAGTCGCGGAGACCCAGTACTTC; cdr3_aa: CASSLVAETQYF
d_call: -; j_call: TRBJ2-5; cdr3_length: 14; clone_size: many; v_call: TRBV5-1; cdr3_nt: TGCGCCAGCAACTCGGGCCTTTCCGAGGAGACCCAGTACTTC; cdr3_aa: CASNSGLSEETQYF
d_call: TRBD2; j_call: TRBJ2-7; cdr3_length: 17; clone_size: many; v_call: TRBV4-3; cdr3_nt: TGCGCCAGCAGCCAAGATGGCCTAGCGGGGGGATACTACGAGCAGTACTTC; cdr3_aa: CASSQDGLAGGYYEQYF
d_call: -; j_call: TRBJ1-5; cdr3_length: 15; clone_size: few; v_call: TRBV19; cdr3_nt: TGTGCCAGTAGTAAAGGACGGATTAGCAATCAGCCCCAGCATTTT; cdr3_aa: CASSKGRISNQPQHF
d_call: -; j_call: TRBJ1-4; cdr3_length: 17; clone_size: -; v_call: TRBV25-1; cdr3_nt: TGTGCCAGCAGTGAATATGATATTCACGCAACTAATGAAAAACTGTTTTTT; cdr3_aa: CASSEYDIHATNEKLFF
d_call: -; j_call: TRBJ2-2; cdr3_length: 16; clone_size: many; v_call: TRBV18; cdr3_nt: TGTGCCAGCTCGAAGACCCAGGGCCAGAACACCGGGGAGCTGTTTTTT; cdr3_aa: CASSKTQGQNTGELFF
d_call: -; j_call: TRBJ1-1; cdr3_length: 15; clone_size: many; v_call: TRBV12-3/TRBV12-4; cdr3_nt: TGTGCCAGCAGCTCGGCGGGGGCAACGAACACTGAAGCTTTCTTT; cdr3_aa: CASSSAGATNTEAFF
d_call: -; j_call: TRBJ2-7; cdr3_length: 13; clone_size: few; v_call: TRBV3-1; cdr3_nt: TGTGCCAGCAGCCCAAAGCTCGGGGGCGAGCAGTACTTC; cdr3_aa: CASSPKLGGEQYF
d_call: TRBD1; j_call: TRBJ1-1; cdr3_length: 11; clone_size: many; v_call: TRBV29-1; cdr3_nt: TGCAGCGTGCGGACAGGAGATGAAGCTTTCTTT; cdr3_aa: CSVRTGDEAFF
d_call: -; j_call: TRBJ2-3; cdr3_length: 16; clone_size: many; v_call: TRBV14; cdr3_nt: TGTGCCAGCAGCCACAACAGGGTACAAAGCACAGATACGCAGTATTTT; cdr3_aa: CASSHNRVQSTDTQYF
d_call: TRBD1; j_call: TRBJ1-6; cdr3_length: 14; clone_size: few; v_call: TRBV7-2; cdr3_nt: TGTGCCAGCAGGGGGGACAGGGAGAATTCACCCCTCCACTTT; cdr3_aa: CASRGDRENSPLHF
d_call: TRBD1; j_call: TRBJ2-1; cdr3_length: 16; clone_size: -; v_call: TRBV9; cdr3_nt: TGTGCCAGCAGCGTAGGTGGGGGACAGATCTACAATGAGCAGTTCTTC; cdr3_aa: CASSVGGGQIYNEQFF
d_call: -; j_call: TRBJ2-1; cdr3_length: 12; clone_size: many; v_call: TRBV29-1; cdr3_nt: TGCAGCACATGGCAGATTAGGAATGAGCAGTTCTTC; cdr3_aa: CSTWQIRNEQFF
d_call: -; j_call: TRBJ1-1; cdr3_length: 14; clone_size: many; v_call: TRBV10-2; cdr3_nt: TGCGCCAGCAGCCGGACACTTTCAAACACTGAAGCTTTCTTT; cdr3_aa: CASSRTLSNTEAFF
d_call: -; j_call: TRBJ1-1; cdr3_length: 14; clone_size: few; v_call: TRBV29-1; cdr3_nt: TGCAGCGTTGAATCCCAGGGGCGGAACACTGAAGCTTTCTTT; cdr3_aa: CSVESQGRNTEAFF
d_call: TRBD2; j_call: TRBJ2-3; cdr3_length: 12; clone_size: few; v_call: TRBV6-5; cdr3_nt: TGTGCCAGCGGGGGGGAGACAGATACGCAGTATTTT; cdr3_aa: CASGGETDTQYF
d_call: -; j_call: TRBJ2-1; cdr3_length: 18; clone_size: many; v_call: TRBV3-1; cdr3_nt: TGTGCCAGCAGCCAAGAGTCTCCGCGGGGCACCTCCTACAATGAGCAGTTCTTC; cdr3_aa: CASSQESPRGTSYNEQFF
d_call: -; j_call: TRBJ1-1; cdr3_length: 15; clone_size: -; v_call: TRBV12-3/TRBV12-4; cdr3_nt: TGTGCCAGCAGTTTGTCCCTGACAGGGAACACTGAAGCTTTCTTT; cdr3_aa: CASSLSLTGNTEAFF
d_call: -; j_call: TRBJ2-2; cdr3_length: 15; clone_size: -; v_call: TRBV5-4; cdr3_nt: TGTGCCAGCAGCCGGGGACTTCGGGGTGCCGGGGAGCTGTTTTTT; cdr3_aa: CASSRGLRGAGELFF
d_call: -; j_call: TRBJ2-1; cdr3_length: 13; clone_size: many; v_call: TRBV29-1; cdr3_nt: TGCAGCGTTGAACGCGTCAACGACAATGAGCAGTTCTTC; cdr3_aa: CSVERVNDNEQFF
d_call: TRBD2; j_call: TRBJ2-1; cdr3_length: 15; clone_size: -; v_call: TRBV18; cdr3_nt: TGTGCCAGCTCACCGATGGGAGGGCCCTATCAGGAGCAGTTCTTC; cdr3_aa: CASSPMGGPYQEQFF
d_call: -; j_call: TRBJ1-1; cdr3_length: 13; clone_size: many; v_call: TRBV7-9; cdr3_nt: TGTGCCAGCAGCTCTCGGACTGACTCTGAAGCTTTCTTT; cdr3_aa: CASSSRTDSEAFF
d_call: TRBD2; j_call: TRBJ2-1; cdr3_length: 19; clone_size: many; v_call: TRBV6-1; cdr3_nt: TGTGCCAGCAGTGAAGCGCCGGGCGGGAGGGCTCCCAGCTACAATGAGCAGTTCTTC; cdr3_aa: CASSEAPGGRAPSYNEQFF
d_call: -; j_call: TRBJ2-1; cdr3_length: 15; clone_size: many; v_call: TRBV7-2; cdr3_nt: TGTGCCAGCATGGGCCGGGGGAGCTCCTACAATGAGCAGTTCTTC; cdr3_aa: CASMGRGSSYNEQFF
d_call: TRBD2; j_call: TRBJ2-5; cdr3_length: 14; clone_size: many; v_call: TRBV29-1; cdr3_nt: TGCAGCGTCGCTCCGGGACTAGCGTGGGAGACCCAGTACTTC; cdr3_aa: CSVAPGLAWETQYF
d_call: TRBD1; j_call: TRBJ1-4; cdr3_length: 14; clone_size: few; v_call: TRBV10-2; cdr3_nt: TGCGCCAGCAGAGAGGGACAGAATAATGAAAAACTGTTTTTT; cdr3_aa: CASREGQNNEKLFF
d_call: TRBD2; j_call: TRBJ2-7; cdr3_length: 14; clone_size: -; v_call: TRBV2; cdr3_nt: TGTGCCAGCCGAAGGACTAGCGGGAGAGATCAGCAGTACTTC; cdr3_aa: CASRRTSGRDQQYF
d_call: TRBD2; j_call: TRBJ2-3; cdr3_length: 15; clone_size: many; v_call: TRBV9; cdr3_nt: TGTGCCAGCAGCGGAAGACTAGCGGGGGCAGATACGCAGTATTTT; cdr3_aa: CASSGRLAGADTQYF
d_call: -; j_call: TRBJ2-5; cdr3_length: 15; clone_size: -; v_call: TRBV20-1; cdr3_nt: TGCAGTGCTAGAGCGGAGGCCAGTCCAAGGGAGACCCAGTACTTC; cdr3_aa: CSARAEASPRETQYF
d_call: -; j_call: TRBJ2-1; cdr3_length: 18; clone_size: many; v_call: TRBV5-1; cdr3_nt: TGCGCCAGCAGCTTGGTCCCGGGAGCGGTAAGCTCCTACAATGAGCAGTTCTTC; cdr3_aa: CASSLVPGAVSSYNEQFF
d_call: -; j_call: TRBJ2-1; cdr3_length: 12; clone_size: -; v_call: TRBV7-2; cdr3_nt: TGTGCCAGCAGCTCGACTCGGTCCGAGCAGTTCTTC; cdr3_aa: CASSSTRSEQFF
d_call: -; j_call: TRBJ2-5; cdr3_length: 14; clone_size: -; v_call: TRBV20-1; cdr3_nt: TGCAGTGCTAGGGTGTTTTGGGGAAAAGAGACCCAGTACTTC; cdr3_aa: CSARVFWGKETQYF
d_call: -; j_call: TRBJ1-1; cdr3_length: 14; clone_size: few; v_call: TRBV5-6; cdr3_nt: TGTGCCAGCAGCTTGGACCGAATCAACACTGAAGCTTTCTTT; cdr3_aa: CASSLDRINTEAFF
d_call: -; j_call: TRBJ2-7; cdr3_length: 15; clone_size: -; v_call: TRBV9; cdr3_nt: TGTGCCAGCAGCGCCCGGGACGGAAAGACCTACGAGCAGTACTTC; cdr3_aa: CASSARDGKTYEQYF
d_call: -; j_call: TRBJ1-5; cdr3_length: 14; clone_size: few; v_call: TRBV20-1; cdr3_nt: TGCAGTGCCCTGGCGGGCGGACACAATCAGCCCCAGCATTTT; cdr3_aa: CSALAGGHNQPQHF